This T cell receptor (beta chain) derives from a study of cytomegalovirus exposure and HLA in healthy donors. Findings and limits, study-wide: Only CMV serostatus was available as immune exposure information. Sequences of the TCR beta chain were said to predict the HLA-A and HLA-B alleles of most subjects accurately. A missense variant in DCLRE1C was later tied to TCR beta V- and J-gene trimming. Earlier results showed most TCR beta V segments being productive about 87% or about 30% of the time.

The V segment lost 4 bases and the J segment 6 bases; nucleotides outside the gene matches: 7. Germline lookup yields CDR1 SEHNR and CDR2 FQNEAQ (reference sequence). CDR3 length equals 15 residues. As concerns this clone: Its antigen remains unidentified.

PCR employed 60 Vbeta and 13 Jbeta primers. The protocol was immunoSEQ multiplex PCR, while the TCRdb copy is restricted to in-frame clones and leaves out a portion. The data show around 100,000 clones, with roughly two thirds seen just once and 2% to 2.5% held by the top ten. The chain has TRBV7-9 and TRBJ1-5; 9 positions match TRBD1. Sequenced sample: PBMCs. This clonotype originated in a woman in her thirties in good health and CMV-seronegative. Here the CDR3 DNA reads TGTGCCAGCAGCTGGGACAGGGAACCCGGTCAGCCCCAGCATTTT. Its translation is CASSWDREPGQPQHF.